This TCR beta chain was identified during a study of breast tumors, draining lymph nodes, adjacent tissues (TCRdb year 2016). As for the study more broadly: TCR beta repertoires were compared across tumor, adjacent nontumor tissue and axillary lymph nodes obtained from breast cancer patients. The study was designed to assess the relationships and possible T-cell exchange between tumor, surrounding tissue and draining lymph node repertoires in human breast cancer. The paper's findings and limits, for the study overall: The data were judged consistent with most tumor T cells deriving from the lymph node and then expanding within tumor tissue. Rather than being directly demonstrated, the conclusion that tumor T cells originate in lymph nodes was presented as consistent with a hypothesis. Tumor T-cell repertoires showed less diversity than lymph node repertoires and more diversity than nontumor tissue repertoires, and tumor T-cell repertoires showed preferential V and J gene usage. Tumor and nontumor tissue repertoires were found to be significantly more similar in luminal-like than in basal-like breast cancer.

These reads were obtained on an Illumina HiSeq 2000. TCR beta chain libraries were generated by multiplex PCR amplification. High-throughput sequencing was used to analyze the amplified TCR beta chain products. The raw public reads went through TCRdb reprocessing: fastp at Q25, MiXCR clone calling, in-frame beta chains kept. Rows merge per CDR3 protein into single entries with the most common DNA and genes. The sample profile shows 180,000 or so distinct CDR3 sequences; around a third of them were found once. 4% to 5.5% of the sample lies in the top ten. The axillary draining lymph nodes of breast cancer patients were the source of the lymph node samples. This clonotype came up many times. Its antigen target is currently unknown. Base qualities were left out, and no much larger clone turns up one base away. CDR1 and CDR2, looked up from the germline V gene, are SNHLY and FYNNEI. A distance of 18 bases separates the germline ends of V and J, which lose 6 bases and 6 bases respectively. The CDR3 measures 15 amino acids from cysteine to phenylalanine. CDR3 DNA is the only sequence kept; it has 45 bases, read in frame from the first base.

The TCR comes from a female donor with breast cancer. Some clones in this sample may be carry-over from other donors' samples. The sample taken for sequencing was axillary lymph node tissue. Here the chain combines TRBV2 and TRBJ2-1; TRBD1 is a possible D gene, resting on 5 matching bases. The DNA is as follows: TGTGCCAGCAGACAAACAGGTTTTCGAACCAATGAGCAGTTCTTC. Translated, it reads CASRQTGFRTNEQFF.